A single sample gave rise to the 5 T cell receptor beta chains below, sequenced in a study of radiation and T cells in renal cell carcinoma. Time point here: baseline pretreatment blood. Treatment defined: 15 Gy SBRT to primary tumor, nephrectomy 4 weeks later. Clones were sequenced by immunoSEQ multiplex PCR, and TCRdb holds only the in-frame ones, with some missing. The sample shows 120,000 to 150,000 clones, 83% of them seen only once. Sample: blood, taken from a patient whose treatment included radiotherapy and nephrectomy. All receptors come from a woman aged 45 to 65 with renal cell carcinoma.

The V and J genes are TRBV11-2 and TRBJ2-1, with no clear D. The CDR3 is 13 residues long. The V end was cut by 2 bases, the J end by 1 base, with 3 bases between. Per germline, CDR1 SGHAT and CDR2 FQNNGV. As DNA, the CDR3 is TGTGCCAGCAGCTTATGGTCCTACAATGAGCAGTTCTTC. Its protein is CASSLWSYNEQFF.

J is TRBJ1-1 and V is TRBV7-9; D call uncertain. The CDR3 has 16 amino acids. CDR1 and CDR2 from the germline V gene are SEHNR and FQNEAQ (reference sequence). Trimming left V 5 bases short and J 5 bases short, with 21 bases between. The CDR3: CASSQEIWEGGTEAFF. In nucleotides, the CDR3 is TGTGCCAGCAGCCAAGAAATATGGGAGGGTGGTACTGAAGCTTTCTTT.

The chain links TRBV5-1 to TRBJ1-5, with TRBD1 as a possible D gene (6 bases). CDR3 size: 15 residues. Trimming pared 0 bases from V and 6 bases from J, leaving 13 bases between. Germline loops: CDR1 SGHRS, CDR2 YFSETQ. CDR3 DNA sequence: TGCGCCAGCAGCTTGGATGGGCAGGGGACTCAGCCCCAGCATTTT. Its protein is CASSLDGQGTQPQHF.

This sequence joins TRBV5-1 and TRBJ1-2; TRBD1 matches at 8 bases. V lost 2 bases to trimming and J lost 8 bases; unmatched junction nucleotides: 8. From germline, CDR1 is SGHRS and CDR2 YFSETQ. The CDR3 is made up of 14 amino acids. CDR3 bases: TGCGCCAGCAGCTTCGGGACAGGCCCTGGGGGCTACACCTTC. It yields the protein CASSFGTGPGGYTF.

This rearrangement joins TRBV7-9 to TRBJ1-1; no firm D call. Germline V gene data show CDR1 as SEHNR and CDR2 as FQNEAQ (reference sequence). Trimming took off 1 base at V and 1 base at J, with 4 bases between the two ends. CDR3 length: 13 residues. This CDR3 reads CASSLDQNTEAFF. The CDR3 DNA reads TGTGCCAGCAGCTTAGATCAGAACACTGAAGCTTTCTTT.